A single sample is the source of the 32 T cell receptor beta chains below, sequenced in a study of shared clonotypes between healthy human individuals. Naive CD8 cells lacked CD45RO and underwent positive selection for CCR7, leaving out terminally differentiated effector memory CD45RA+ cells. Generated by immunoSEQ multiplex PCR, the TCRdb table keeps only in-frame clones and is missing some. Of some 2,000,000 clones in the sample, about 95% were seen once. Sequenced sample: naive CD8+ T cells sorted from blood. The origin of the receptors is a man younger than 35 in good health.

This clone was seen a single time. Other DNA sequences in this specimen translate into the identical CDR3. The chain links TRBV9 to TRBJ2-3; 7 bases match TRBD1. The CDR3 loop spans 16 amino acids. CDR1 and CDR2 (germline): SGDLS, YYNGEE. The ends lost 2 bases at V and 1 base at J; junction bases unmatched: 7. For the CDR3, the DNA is TGTGCCAGCAGCGTTGACAGGGATGGTGGCACAGATACGCAGTATTTT. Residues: CASSVDRDGGTDTQYF.

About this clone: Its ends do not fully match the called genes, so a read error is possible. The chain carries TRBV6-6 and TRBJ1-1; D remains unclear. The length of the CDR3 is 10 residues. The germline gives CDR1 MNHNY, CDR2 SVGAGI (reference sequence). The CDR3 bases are TGTGCCAGCAGTTACTCAGATATTCTCTTT. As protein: CASSYSDILF.

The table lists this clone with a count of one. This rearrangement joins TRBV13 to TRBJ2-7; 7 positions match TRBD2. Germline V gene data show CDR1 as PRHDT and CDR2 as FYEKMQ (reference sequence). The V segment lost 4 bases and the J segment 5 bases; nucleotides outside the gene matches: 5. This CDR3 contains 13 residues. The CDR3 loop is CASSSSTSDEQYF. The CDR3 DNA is TGTGCCAGCAGCTCCTCCACTAGCGACGAGCAGTACTTC.

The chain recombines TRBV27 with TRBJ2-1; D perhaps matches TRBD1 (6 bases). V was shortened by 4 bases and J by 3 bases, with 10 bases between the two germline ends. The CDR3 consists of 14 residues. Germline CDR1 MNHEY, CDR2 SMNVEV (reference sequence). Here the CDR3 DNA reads TGTGCCAGCAGTTGGTCGGACAGCTACAATGAGCAGTTCTTC. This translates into CASSWSDSYNEQFF.

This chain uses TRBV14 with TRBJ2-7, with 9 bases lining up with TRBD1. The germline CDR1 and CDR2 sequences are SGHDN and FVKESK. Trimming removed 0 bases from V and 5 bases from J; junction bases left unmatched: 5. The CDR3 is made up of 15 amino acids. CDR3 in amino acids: CASSQDLTGGNEQYF. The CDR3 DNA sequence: TGTGCCAGCAGCCAAGATCTGACAGGGGGAAACGAGCAGTACTTC.

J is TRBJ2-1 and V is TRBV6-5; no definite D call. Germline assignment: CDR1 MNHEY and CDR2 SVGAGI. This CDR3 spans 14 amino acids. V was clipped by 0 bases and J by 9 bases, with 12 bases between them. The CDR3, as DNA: TGTGCCAGCAGTTACTCGAACGGAGTCGGTGAGCAGTTCTTC. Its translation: CASSYSNGVGEQFF.

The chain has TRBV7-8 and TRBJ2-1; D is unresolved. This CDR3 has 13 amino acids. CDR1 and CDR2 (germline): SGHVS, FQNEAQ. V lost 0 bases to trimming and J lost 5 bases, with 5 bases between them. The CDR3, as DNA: TGTGCCAGCAGCTTAGCAGGAAACAATGAGCAGTTCTTC. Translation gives CASSLAGNNEQFF.

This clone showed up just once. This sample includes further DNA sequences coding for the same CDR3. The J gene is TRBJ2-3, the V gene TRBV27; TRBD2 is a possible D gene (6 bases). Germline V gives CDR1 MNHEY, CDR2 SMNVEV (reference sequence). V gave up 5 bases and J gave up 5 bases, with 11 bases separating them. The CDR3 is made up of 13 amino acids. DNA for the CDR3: TGTGCCAGCAGTAGAGGCGGGATAGATACGCAGTATTTT. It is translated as CASSRGGIDTQYF.

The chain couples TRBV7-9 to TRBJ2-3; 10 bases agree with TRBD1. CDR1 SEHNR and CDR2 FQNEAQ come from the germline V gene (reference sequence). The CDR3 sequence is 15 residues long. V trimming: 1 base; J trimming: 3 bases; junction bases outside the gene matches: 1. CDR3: CASSLGGQGTDTQYF. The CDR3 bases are TGTGCCAGCAGCTTAGGGGGACAGGGGACAGATACGCAGTATTTT.

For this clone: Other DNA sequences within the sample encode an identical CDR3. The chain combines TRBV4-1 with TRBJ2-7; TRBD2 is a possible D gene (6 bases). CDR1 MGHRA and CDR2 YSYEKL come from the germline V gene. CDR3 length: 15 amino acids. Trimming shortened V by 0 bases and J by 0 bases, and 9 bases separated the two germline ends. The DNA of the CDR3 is TGCGCCAGCAGCCAAGATGGCGGGGTCTCCTACGAGCAGTACTTC. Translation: CASSQDGGVSYEQYF.

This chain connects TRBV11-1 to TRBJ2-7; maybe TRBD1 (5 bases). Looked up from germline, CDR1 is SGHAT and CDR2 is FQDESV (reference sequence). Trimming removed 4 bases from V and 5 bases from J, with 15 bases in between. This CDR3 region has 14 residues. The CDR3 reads CASSWSSRAHEQYF. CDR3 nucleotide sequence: TGTGCCAGCAGCTGGAGTAGCAGGGCCCACGAGCAGTACTTC.

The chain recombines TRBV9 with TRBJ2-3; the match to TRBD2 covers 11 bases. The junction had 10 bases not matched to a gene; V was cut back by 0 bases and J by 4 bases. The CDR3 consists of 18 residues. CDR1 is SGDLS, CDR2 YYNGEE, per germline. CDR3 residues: CASSVVASGGPLADTQYF. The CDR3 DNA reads TGTGCCAGCAGCGTAGTTGCTAGCGGGGGGCCCCTTGCAGATACGCAGTATTTT.

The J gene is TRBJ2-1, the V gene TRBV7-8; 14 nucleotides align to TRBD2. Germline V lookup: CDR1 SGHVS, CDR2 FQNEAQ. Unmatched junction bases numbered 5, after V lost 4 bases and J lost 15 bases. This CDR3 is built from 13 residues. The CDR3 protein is CASSSGTSGRRFF. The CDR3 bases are TGTGCCAGCAGCTCCGGGACTAGCGGGAGACGGTTCTTC. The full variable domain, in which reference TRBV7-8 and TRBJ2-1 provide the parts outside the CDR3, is GAGVSQSPRYKVAKRGQDVALRCDPISGHVSLFWYQQALGQGPEFLTYFQNEAQLDKSGLPSDRFFAERPEGSVSTLKIQRTQQEDSAVYLCASSSGTSGRRFFGPGTRLTVL.

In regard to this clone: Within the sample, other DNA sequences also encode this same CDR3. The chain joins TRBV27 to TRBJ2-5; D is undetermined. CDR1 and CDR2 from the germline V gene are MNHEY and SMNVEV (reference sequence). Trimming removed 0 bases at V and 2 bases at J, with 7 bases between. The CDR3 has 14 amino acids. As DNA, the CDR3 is TGTGCCAGCAGTTTATCGGGCAGGCAAGAGACCCAGTACTTC. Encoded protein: CASSLSGRQETQYF.

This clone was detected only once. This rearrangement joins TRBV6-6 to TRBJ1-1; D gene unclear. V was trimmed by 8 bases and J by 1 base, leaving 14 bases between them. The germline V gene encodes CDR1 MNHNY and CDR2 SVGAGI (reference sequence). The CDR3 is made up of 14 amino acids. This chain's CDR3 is CASPGVLGNTEAFF. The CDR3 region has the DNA TGTGCCAGCCCGGGAGTTTTGGGGAACACTGAAGCTTTCTTT.

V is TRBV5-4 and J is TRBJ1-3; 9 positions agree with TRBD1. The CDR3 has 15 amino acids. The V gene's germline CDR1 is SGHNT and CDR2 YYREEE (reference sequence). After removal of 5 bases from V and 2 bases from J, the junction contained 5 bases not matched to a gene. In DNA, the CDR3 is TGTGCCAGCAGTAAGGACAGGGGCCCTGGAAACACCATATATTTT. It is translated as CASSKDRGPGNTIYF.

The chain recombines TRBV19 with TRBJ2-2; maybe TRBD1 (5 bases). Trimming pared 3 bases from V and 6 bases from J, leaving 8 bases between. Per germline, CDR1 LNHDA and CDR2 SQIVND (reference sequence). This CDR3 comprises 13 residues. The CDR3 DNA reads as TGTGCCAGTAGTATCGTCAGGGCCGGGGAGCTGTTTTTT. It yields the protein CASSIVRAGELFF.

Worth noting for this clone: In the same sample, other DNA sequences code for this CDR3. The DNA of the CDR3 is TGCGCCAGCAGCTTGGCAGGGGAGGGCTACACCTTC. This encodes CASSLAGEGYTF. This chain connects TRBV5-1 to TRBJ1-2; possibly TRBD1 for D (6 bases). This CDR3 contains 12 residues. Trimming stripped 0 bases from V and 8 bases from J, with 8 bases between. The V gene's germline CDR1 is SGHRS and CDR2 YFSETQ.

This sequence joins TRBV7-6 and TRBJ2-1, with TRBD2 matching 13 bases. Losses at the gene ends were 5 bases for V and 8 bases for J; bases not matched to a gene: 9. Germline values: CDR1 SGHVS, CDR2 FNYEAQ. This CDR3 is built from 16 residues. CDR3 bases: TGTGCCAGCAGCGTTGGACTAGCGGGAGAATTGTATGAGCAGTTCTTC. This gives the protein CASSVGLAGELYEQFF. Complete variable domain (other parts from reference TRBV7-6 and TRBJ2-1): GAGVSQSPRYKVTKRGQDVALRCDPISGHVSLYWYRQALGQGPEFLTYFNYEAQQDKSGLPNDRFSAERPEGSISTLTIQRTEQRDSAMYRCASSVGLAGELYEQFFGPGTRLTVL.

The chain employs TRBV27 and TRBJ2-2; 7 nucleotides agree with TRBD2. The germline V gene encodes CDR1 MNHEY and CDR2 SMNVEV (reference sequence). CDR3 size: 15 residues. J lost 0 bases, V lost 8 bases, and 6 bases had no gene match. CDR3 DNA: TGTGCCAGCCGTCCTGGGGGGGCGAACACCGGGGAGCTGTTTTTT. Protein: CASRPGGANTGELFF.

CDR3 amino acids: CASSPFDREQYGTDTQYF. CDR3 DNA sequence: TGTGCCAGCTCACCTTTCGACAGGGAACAGTACGGCACAGATACGCAGTATTTT. V is TRBV18 and J is TRBJ2-3, with 7 bases lining up with TRBD1. CDR1 is KGHSH and CDR2 is LQKENI in the germline V gene. Losses at the gene ends were 3 bases for V and 1 base for J; bases not matched to a gene: 13. The CDR3 sequence is 18 residues long.

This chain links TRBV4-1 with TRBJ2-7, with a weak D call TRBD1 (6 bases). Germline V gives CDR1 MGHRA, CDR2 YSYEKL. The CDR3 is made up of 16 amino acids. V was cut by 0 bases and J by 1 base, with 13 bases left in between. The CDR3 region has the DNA TGCGCCAGCAGCCAAGAGTCGACAGGTGATTCCTACGAGCAGTACTTC. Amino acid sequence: CASSQESTGDSYEQYF.

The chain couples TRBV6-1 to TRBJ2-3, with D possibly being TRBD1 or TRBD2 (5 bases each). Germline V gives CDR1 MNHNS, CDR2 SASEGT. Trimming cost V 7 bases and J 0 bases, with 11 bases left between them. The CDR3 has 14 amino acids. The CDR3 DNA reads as TGTGCCAGCAAATCCGGGACCAGCACAGATACGCAGTATTTT. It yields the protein CASKSGTSTDTQYF.

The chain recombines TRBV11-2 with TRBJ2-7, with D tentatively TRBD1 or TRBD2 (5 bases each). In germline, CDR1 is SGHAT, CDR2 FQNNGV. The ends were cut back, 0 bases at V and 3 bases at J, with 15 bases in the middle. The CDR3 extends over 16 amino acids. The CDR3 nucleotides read TGTGCCAGCAGCTTAGAGTCGGGCCCTGGGGGCTACGAGCAGTACTTC. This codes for CASSLESGPGGYEQYF. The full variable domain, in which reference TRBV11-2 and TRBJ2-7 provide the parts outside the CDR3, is EAGVAQSPRYKIIEKRQSVAFWCNPISGHATLYWYQQILGQGPKLLIQFQNNGVVDDSQLPKDRFSAERLKGVDSTLKIQPAKLEDSAVYLCASSLESGPGGYEQYFGPGTRLTVT.

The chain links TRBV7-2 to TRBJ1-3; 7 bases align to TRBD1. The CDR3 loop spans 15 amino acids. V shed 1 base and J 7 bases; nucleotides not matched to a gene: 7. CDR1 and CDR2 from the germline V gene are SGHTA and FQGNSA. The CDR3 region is CASSLGQGGWNTIYF. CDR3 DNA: TGTGCCAGCAGCTTAGGACAGGGAGGCTGGAACACCATATATTTT.

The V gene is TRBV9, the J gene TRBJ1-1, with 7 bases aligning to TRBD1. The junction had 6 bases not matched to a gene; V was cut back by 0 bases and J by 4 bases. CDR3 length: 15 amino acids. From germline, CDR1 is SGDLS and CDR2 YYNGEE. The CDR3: CASSVGGGAVTEAFF. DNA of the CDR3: TGTGCCAGCAGCGTAGGAGGGGGCGCGGTCACTGAAGCTTTCTTT. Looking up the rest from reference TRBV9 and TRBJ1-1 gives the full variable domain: DSGVTQTPKHLITATGQRVTLRCSPRSGDLSVYWYQQSLDQGLQFLIQYYNGEERAKGNILERFSAQQFPDLHSELNLSSLELGDSALYFCASSVGGGAVTEAFFGQGTRLTVV.

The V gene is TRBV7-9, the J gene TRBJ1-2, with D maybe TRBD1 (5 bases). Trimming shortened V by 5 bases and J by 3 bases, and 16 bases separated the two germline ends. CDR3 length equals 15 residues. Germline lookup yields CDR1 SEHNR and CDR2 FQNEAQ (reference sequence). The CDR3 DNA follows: TGTGCCAGCAGCCCCCCGACGGGGGGGGACTATGGCTACACCTTC. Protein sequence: CASSPPTGGDYGYTF.

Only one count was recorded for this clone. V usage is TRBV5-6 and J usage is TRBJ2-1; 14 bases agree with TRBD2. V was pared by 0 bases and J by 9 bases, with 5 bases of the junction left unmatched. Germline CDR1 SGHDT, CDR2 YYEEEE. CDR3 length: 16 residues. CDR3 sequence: CASSLGLAGGIGEQFF. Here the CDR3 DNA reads TGTGCCAGCAGCTTGGGACTAGCGGGAGGGATCGGTGAGCAGTTCTTC.

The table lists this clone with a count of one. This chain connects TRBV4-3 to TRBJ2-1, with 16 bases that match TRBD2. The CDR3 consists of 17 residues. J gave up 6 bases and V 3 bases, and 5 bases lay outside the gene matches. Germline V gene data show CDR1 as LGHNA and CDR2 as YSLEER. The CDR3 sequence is CASSQGLAGGWSNEQFF. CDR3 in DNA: TGCGCCAGCAGCCAGGGACTAGCGGGAGGGTGGTCCAATGAGCAGTTCTTC.

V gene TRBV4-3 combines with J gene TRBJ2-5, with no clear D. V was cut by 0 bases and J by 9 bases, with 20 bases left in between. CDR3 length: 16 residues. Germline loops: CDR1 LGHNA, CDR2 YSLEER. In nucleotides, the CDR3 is TGCGCCAGCAGCCAAGAGCATGGCCAATTAATAGTCCCCCAGTACTTC. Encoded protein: CASSQEHGQLIVPQYF.

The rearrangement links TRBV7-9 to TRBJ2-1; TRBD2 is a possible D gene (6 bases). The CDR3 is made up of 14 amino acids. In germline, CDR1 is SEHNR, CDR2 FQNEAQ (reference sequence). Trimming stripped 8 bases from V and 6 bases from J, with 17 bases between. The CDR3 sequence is CASAYPRELNEQFF. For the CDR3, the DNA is TGTGCCAGCGCGTACCCCCGGGAGCTCAATGAGCAGTTCTTC.

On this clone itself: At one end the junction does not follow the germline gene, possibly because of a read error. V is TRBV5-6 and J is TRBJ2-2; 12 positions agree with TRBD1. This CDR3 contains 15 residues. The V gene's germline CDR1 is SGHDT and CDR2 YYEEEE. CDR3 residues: CASSFGTGGTWELFF. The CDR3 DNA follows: TGTGCCAGCAGCTTCGGGACAGGGGGCACCTGGGAGCTGTTTTTT.